The clone carrying this TCR beta chain has just a few counts. Its antigen is not identified. This sample is part of a study of blood T cells in healthy people across ages. Study conclusions and caveats: A roughly linear age-dependent decrease characterized TCR beta diversity per million T cells.

Together with a sample-barcoded 5' primer, a J-beta primer mix was included in a second PCR lasting about 6 to 11 cycles. Per-sample output comprised a minimum of 2.5 million paired-end reads containing CDR3. TCRdb fed the 5' RACE reads into MiXCR, producing one record per CDR3 protein. Of around 320,000 distinct CDR3 sequences listed, 27% were seen once; the top ten hold 29%. The CDR3 consists of 14 residues. V gave up 9 bases and J gave up 5 bases, with 19 bases separating them. Germline lookup yields CDR1 MGHDK and CDR2 SYGVNS. The chain joins TRBV25-1 to TRBJ2-5, with D tentatively TRBD2 (6 bases). This clonotype originated in a woman aged 70-85 years in good health. Sequenced input: blood. As DNA, the CDR3 is TGTGCCAGTGGCCGAGGGAGGCCTGGGGAGACCCAGTACTTC. Translated, it gives CASGRGRPGETQYF. The variable domain in full, with the rest retrieved from reference TRBV25-1 and TRBJ2-5, is EADIYQTPRYLVIGTGKKITLECSQTMGHDKMYWYQQDPGMELHLIHYSYGVNSTEKGDLSSESTVSRIRTEHFPLTLESARPSHTSQYLCASGRGRPGETQYFGPGTRLLVL.